Below are 11 T cell receptor beta chains sequenced from a single sample in a study of blood T cell repertoires in COVID-19. Assay used: immunoSEQ multiplex PCR; TCRdb lists only in-frame clones, some missing. The sample holds 100,000 to 150,000 clones, around 81% seen once. Input material: peripheral blood. The receptors were gathered from a man in his forties or fifties with active or convalescent COVID-19.

The V call is TRBV9, the J call TRBJ2-2; the D is unclear. Trimming left V 0 bases short and J 1 base short, with 4 bases between. The CDR3 consists of 14 residues. CDR1 is SGDLS and CDR2 is YYNGEE in the germline V gene. The CDR3 DNA sequence: TGTGCCAGCAGCGTAGACGGGAACACCGGGGAGCTGTTTTTT. Translation gives CASSVDGNTGELFF.

V and J are TRBV7-9 and TRBJ1-2; the D gene is possibly TRBD1 (5 bases). V was clipped by 0 bases and J by 4 bases, with 12 bases between them. The CDR3 length is 15 residues. Germline values: CDR1 SEHNR, CDR2 FQNEAQ (reference sequence). CDR3: CASSLASTVSYGYTF. In nucleotides, the CDR3 is TGTGCCAGCAGCTTAGCCTCGACAGTTAGCTATGGCTACACCTTC.

The V call is TRBV4-3, the J call TRBJ2-7, with D perhaps matching TRBD1 (5 bases). V lost 1 base to trimming and J lost 4 bases, with 11 bases between them. This CDR3 has 14 amino acids. Looked up from germline, CDR1 is LGHNA and CDR2 is YSLEER. The CDR3 nucleotides are TGCGCCAGCAGCCAAGCTATGGGGCATTACGAGCAGTACTTC. Its translation is CASSQAMGHYEQYF.

V and J are TRBV4-1 and TRBJ1-4, with TRBD1 as a possible D gene (5 bases). This CDR3 has 16 amino acids. CDR1 is MGHRA, CDR2 YSYEKL, per germline. V lost 0 bases and J lost 0, with 8 bases in between. The CDR3 region has the DNA TGCGCCAGCAGCCAAGAGACAGAAGCAACTAATGAAAAACTGTTTTTT. It yields the protein CASSQETEATNEKLFF.

J is TRBJ2-5 and V is TRBV19, with 10 bases lining up with TRBD2. Trimming removed 6 bases from V and 1 base from J; junction bases left unmatched: 5. This CDR3 has 15 residues. CDR1 and CDR2 from the germline V gene are LNHDA and SQIVND (reference sequence). CDR3 in amino acids: CASSPSGGLQETQYF. CDR3 in DNA: TGTGCCAGTAGCCCTAGCGGGGGCCTCCAAGAGACCCAGTACTTC.

V gene TRBV6-6 combines with J gene TRBJ2-2, with 7 positions matching TRBD1. Germline V CDR1 and CDR2: MNHNY, SVGAGI (reference sequence). Trimming took 5 bases from V and 5 from J; bases not matched to a gene: 5. The CDR3 loop spans 14 amino acids. The CDR3 DNA reads as TGTGCCAGCAGTGACAGGGTCGGGACCGGGGAGCTGTTTTTT. This codes for CASSDRVGTGELFF.

This clone was counted once. This chain links TRBV5-1 with TRBJ1-5, with D perhaps TRBD1 (6 bases). CDR1 and CDR2 from the germline V gene are SGHRS and YFSETQ. This CDR3 contains 13 residues. The ends were cut back, 0 bases at V and 9 bases at J, with 10 bases in the middle. The DNA of the CDR3 is TGCGCCAGCAGCTTGGAACAGGGAAGGCCCCAGCATTTT. Translated: CASSLEQGRPQHF.

The rearrangement links TRBV29-1 to TRBJ2-2; the match to TRBD1 covers 7 bases. Germline V gene lookup returns CDR1 SQVTM and CDR2 ANQGSEA. The CDR3 loop spans 15 amino acids. V lost 5 bases, J lost 6 bases, and 12 bases stayed unmatched. CDR3 DNA sequence: TGCAGCGTTTCGACAGGGCCTAAGGGGCCCGGGGAGCTGTTTTTT. Translated, it gives CSVSTGPKGPGELFF.

The DNA for the CDR3 is TGTGCCAGCAGTGACAGACGGACAGGGTTAGATAATTCACCCCTCCACTTT. Its protein product is CASSDRRTGLDNSPLHF. This chain connects TRBV25-1 to TRBJ1-6; 8 nucleotides agree with TRBD1. Per germline, CDR1 MGHDK and CDR2 SYGVNS. The CDR3 has 17 residues. The junction had 9 bases not matched to a gene; V was cut back by 3 bases and J by 5 bases. The full variable domain, rest sourced from reference TRBV25-1 and TRBJ1-6, is EADIYQTPRYLVIGTGKKITLECSQTMGHDKMYWYQQDPGMELHLIHYSYGVNSTEKGDLSSESTVSRIRTEHFPLTLESARPSHTSQYLCASSDRRTGLDNSPLHFGNGTRLTVT.

The V and J genes are TRBV9 and TRBJ2-1, with 9 bases that match TRBD1. The germline V gene encodes CDR1 SGDLS and CDR2 YYNGEE. J gave up 6 bases and V 2 bases, and 6 bases lay outside the gene matches. CDR3 size: 15 residues. The CDR3 protein is CASSVLGQGTNEQFF. For the CDR3, the DNA is TGTGCCAGCAGCGTTCTCGGACAGGGGACCAATGAGCAGTTCTTC.

This clone was picked up one time. The chain uses TRBV7-2 and TRBJ2-7; D is unresolved. V dropped 1 base and J dropped 2 bases, with 12 bases sitting between them. Germline V gene data show CDR1 as SGHTA and CDR2 as FQGNSA. There are 15 residues in the CDR3. The DNA for the CDR3 is TGTGCCAGCAGCTTAGTTTTCGGTGGAGCCTACGAGCAGTACTTC. Amino acid sequence: CASSLVFGGAYEQYF.